This T cell receptor (beta chain) originates from a study of OX40 agonist ivuxolimab in advanced cancers. Autoimmune disease history or systemic immunosuppression disqualified patients. Overall study results and limits: More expanded clones were found, on average, in CD8+ than in CD4+ T cells.

The repertoire was sequenced with immunoSEQ multiplex PCR; TCRdb's copy has only in-frame clones and lacks some. The top ten clones hold 2% to 3% of a sample with tens of thousands of clones, around nine tenths of them seen once. Comment on this clone: Its antigen is currently unknown.

The sequence came from an adult with an advanced solid tumor such as melanoma, head and neck, liver or kidney cancer. Source: CD4+ or CD8+ T cells sorted from blood, taken in a trial of the OX40 agonist ivuxolimab.

The CDR3 coding sequence is TGCGCCAGCAGCGTTAGGGTTGGGGAGACCCAGTACTTC. This sequence encodes CASSVRVGETQYF. The V and J genes are TRBV10-1 and TRBJ2-5; D remains unclear. Germline V gene data show CDR1 as WNHNN and CDR2 as SYGVQD (reference sequence). The CDR3 covers 13 residues. V was cut by 6 bases and J by 5 bases, with 13 bases left in between.